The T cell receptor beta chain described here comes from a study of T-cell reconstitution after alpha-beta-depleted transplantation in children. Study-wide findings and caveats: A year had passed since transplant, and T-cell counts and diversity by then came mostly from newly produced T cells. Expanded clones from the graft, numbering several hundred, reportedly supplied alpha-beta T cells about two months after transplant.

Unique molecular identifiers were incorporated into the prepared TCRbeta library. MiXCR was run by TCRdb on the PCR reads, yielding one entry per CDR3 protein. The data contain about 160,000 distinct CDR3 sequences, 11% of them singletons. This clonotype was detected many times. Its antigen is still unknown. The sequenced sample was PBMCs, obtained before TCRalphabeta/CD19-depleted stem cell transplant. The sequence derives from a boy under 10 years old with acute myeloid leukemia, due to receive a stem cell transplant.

The CDR3 DNA is TGCAGCGTTGCCAGCGGGCAAAGCACAGATACGCAGTATTTT. Protein product: CSVASGQSTDTQYF. V is TRBV29-1 and J is TRBJ2-3; maybe TRBD2 (6 bases). The V gene lost 4 bases and the J gene lost 0 bases, with 11 bases spanning the gap. The germline V gene encodes CDR1 SQVTM and CDR2 ANQGSEA. The CDR3 length is 14 residues.